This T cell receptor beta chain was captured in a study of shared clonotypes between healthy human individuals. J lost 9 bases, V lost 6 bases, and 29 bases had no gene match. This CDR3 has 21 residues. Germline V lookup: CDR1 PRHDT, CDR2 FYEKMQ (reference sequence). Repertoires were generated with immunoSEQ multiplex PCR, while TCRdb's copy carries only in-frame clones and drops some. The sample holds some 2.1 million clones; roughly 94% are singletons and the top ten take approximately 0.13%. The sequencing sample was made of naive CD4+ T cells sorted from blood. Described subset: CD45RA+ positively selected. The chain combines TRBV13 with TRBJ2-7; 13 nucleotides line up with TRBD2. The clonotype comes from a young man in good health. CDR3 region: CASSPKGAAPPGLAGTHRQYF. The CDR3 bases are TGTGCCAGCAGTCCCAAAGGGGCCGCCCCACCGGGACTAGCGGGAACCCACCGGCAGTACTTC.